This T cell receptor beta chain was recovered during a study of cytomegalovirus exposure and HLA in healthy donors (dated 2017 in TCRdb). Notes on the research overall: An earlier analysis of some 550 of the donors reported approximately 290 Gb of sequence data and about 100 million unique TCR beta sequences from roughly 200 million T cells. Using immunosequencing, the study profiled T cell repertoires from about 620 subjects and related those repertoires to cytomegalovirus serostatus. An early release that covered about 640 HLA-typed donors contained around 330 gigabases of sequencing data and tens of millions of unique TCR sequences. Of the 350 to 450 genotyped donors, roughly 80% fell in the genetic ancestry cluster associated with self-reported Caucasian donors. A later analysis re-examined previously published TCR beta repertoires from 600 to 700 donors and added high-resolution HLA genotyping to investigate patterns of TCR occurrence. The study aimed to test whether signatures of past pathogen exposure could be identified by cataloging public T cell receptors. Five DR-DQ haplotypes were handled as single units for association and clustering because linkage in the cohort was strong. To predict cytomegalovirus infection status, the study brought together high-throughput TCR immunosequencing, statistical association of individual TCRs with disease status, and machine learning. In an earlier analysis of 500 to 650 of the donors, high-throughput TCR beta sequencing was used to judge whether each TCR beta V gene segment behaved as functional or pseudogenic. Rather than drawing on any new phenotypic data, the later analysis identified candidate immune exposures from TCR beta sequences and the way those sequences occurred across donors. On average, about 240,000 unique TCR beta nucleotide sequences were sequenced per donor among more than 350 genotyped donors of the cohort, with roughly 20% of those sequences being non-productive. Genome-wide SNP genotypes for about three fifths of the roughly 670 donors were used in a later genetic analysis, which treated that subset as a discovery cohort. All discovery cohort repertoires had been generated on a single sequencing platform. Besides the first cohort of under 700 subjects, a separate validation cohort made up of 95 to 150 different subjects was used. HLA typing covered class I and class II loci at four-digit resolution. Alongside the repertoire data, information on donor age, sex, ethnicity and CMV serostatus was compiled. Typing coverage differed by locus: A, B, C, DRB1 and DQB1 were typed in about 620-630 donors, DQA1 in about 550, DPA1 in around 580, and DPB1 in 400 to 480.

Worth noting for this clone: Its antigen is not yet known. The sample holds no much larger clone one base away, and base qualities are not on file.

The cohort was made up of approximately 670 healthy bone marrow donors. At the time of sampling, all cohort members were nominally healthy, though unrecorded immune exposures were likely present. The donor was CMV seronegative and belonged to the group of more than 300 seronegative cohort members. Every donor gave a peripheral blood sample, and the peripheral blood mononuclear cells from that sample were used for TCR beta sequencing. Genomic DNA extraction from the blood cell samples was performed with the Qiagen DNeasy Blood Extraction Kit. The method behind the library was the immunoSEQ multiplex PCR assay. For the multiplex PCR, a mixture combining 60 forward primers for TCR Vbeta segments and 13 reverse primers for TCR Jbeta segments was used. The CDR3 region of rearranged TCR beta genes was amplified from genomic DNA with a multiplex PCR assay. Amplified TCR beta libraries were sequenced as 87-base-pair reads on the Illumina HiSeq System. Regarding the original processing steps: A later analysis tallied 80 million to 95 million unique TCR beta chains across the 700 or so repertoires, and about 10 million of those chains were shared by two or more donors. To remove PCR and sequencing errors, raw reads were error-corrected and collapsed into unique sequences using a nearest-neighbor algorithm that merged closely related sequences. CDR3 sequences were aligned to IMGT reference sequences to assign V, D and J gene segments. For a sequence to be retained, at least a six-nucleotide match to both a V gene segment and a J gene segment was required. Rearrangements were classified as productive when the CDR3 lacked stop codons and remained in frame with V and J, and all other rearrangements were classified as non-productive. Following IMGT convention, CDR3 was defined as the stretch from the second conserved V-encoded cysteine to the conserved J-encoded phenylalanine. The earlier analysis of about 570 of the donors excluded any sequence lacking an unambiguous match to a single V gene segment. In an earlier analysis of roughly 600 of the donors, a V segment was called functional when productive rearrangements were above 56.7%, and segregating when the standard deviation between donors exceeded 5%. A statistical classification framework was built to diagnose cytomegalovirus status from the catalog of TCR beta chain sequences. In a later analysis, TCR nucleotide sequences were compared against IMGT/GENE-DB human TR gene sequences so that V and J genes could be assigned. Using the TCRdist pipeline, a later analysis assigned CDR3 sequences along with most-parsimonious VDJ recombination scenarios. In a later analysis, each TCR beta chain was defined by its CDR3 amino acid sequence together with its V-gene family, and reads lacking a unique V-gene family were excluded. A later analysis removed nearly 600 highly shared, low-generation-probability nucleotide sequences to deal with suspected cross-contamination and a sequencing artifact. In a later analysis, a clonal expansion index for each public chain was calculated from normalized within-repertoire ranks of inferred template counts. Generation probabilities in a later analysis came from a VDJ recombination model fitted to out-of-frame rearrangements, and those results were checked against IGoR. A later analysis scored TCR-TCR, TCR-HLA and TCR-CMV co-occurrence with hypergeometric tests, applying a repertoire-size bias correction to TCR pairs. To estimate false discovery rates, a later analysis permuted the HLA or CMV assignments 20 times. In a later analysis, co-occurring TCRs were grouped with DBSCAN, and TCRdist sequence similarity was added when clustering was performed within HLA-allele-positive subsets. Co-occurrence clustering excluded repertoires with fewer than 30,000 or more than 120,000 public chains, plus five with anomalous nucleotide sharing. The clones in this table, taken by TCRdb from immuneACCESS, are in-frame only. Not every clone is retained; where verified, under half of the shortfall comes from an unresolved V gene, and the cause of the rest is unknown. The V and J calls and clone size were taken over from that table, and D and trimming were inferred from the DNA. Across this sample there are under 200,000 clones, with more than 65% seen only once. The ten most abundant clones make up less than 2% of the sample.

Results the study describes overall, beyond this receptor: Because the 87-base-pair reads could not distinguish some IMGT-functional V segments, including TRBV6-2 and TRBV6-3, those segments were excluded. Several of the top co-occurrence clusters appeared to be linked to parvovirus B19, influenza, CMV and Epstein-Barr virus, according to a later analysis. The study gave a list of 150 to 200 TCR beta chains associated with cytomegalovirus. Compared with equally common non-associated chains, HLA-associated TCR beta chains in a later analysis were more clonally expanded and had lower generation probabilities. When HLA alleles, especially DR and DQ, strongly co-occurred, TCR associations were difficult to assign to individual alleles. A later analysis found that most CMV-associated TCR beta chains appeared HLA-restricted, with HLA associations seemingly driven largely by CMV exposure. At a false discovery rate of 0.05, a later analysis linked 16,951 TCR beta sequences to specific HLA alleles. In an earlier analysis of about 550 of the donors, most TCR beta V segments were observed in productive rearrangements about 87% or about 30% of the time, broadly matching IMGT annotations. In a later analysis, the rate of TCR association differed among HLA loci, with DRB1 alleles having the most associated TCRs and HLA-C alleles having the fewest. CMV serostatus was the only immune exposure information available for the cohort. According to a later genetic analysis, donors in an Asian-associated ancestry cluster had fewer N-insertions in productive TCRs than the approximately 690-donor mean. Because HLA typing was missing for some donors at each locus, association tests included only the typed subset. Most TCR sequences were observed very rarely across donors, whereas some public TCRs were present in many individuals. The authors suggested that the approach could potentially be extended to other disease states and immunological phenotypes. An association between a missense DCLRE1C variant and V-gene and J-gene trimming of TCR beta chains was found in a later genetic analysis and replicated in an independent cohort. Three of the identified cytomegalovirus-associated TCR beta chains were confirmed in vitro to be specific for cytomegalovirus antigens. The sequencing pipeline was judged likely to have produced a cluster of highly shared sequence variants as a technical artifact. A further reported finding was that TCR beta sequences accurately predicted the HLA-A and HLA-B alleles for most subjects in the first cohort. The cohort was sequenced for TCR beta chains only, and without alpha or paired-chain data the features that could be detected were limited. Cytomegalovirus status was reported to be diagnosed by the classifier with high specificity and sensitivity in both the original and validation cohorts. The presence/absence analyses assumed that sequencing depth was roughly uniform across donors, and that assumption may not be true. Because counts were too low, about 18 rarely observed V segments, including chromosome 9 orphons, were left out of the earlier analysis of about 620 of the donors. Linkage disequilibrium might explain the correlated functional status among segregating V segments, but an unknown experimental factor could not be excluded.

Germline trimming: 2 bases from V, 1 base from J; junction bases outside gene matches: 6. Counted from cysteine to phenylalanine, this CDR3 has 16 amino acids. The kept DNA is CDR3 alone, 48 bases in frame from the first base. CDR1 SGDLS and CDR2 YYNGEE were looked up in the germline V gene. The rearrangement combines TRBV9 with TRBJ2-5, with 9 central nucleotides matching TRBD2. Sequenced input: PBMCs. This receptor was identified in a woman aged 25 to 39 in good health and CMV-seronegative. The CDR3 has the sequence CASSVGLREGQETQYF. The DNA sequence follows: TGTGCCAGCAGCGTCGGGCTGCGGGAGGGCCAAGAGACCCAGTACTTC.